This TCR beta chain was retrieved from a study of T cells in Graves' hyperthyroidism and ophthalmopathy. General study findings and limits: The model predicted ophthalmopathy a median 6.5 months before onset. Using 13 V-J features, a model discriminated ophthalmopathy from stable hyperthyroidism. Most clonotypes expanded in thyroid above 0.001 were likewise present in blood.

Comments on this clonotype: Its antigen is still unknown.

Clinical symptoms, serum thyroxine and TRAb, thyroid ultrasound and orbital computed tomography were used for the diagnoses. Authors of the study amplified TCR beta CDR3 regions from RNA transcripts. Using the HTBI primer set, a first-round RT-PCR was run on the TCR CDR3. Using its own MiXCR run on the multiplex PCR reads, TCRdb lists one record per CDR3 protein. The table includes around 600,000 distinct CDR3 sequences, just under 45% detected once. Germline-derived CDR1 and CDR2 are MGHRA and YSYEKL. This CDR3 spans 11 amino acids. V lost 3 bases, J lost 4 bases, and 3 bases lay in between. Sample: peripheral blood or thyroid tissue (not recorded which). The genes are TRBV4-1 and TRBJ1-2; D remains ambiguous. This receptor was identified in an adult man with Graves' disease, either hyperthyroidism or ophthalmopathy (not recorded which). CDR3 nucleotide sequence: TGCGCCAGCAGCCACAGCTATGGCTACACCTTC. Amino acid sequence: CASSHSYGYTF.